Shown below are 13 T cell receptor beta chains from a single sample sequenced in a study of T cells after yellow fever vaccination. TCRdb re-derived calls from the 5' RACE reads in MiXCR, one entry per CDR3 protein. The repertoire consists of roughly 65,000 distinct CDR3 sequences, with around 6.2% occurring once and the leading ten covering roughly 2%. Sequencing used CD4+ T cells sorted from PBMCs, obtained less than 18 days after the first yellow fever vaccination. The receptors shown here come from a man aged 18 to 30 who received the YFV17D yellow fever vaccine.

This clonotype was seen at least ten times. The CDR3 DNA follows: TGCGCCAGCAGTGTCAGGTTCACAGATACGCAGTATTTT. This encodes CASSVRFTDTQYF. The gene calls are TRBV5-1 and TRBJ2-3; D call uncertain. With 5 bases removed from V and 2 bases from J, the gap between germline ends came to 9 bases. The germline V gene encodes CDR1 SGHRS and CDR2 YFSETQ. This CDR3 is built from 13 residues.

Ten or more counts support this clonotype. The chain links TRBV19 to TRBJ2-5; 7 bases are a match to TRBD1. The CDR3 runs to 14 residues. Looked up from germline, CDR1 is LNHDA and CDR2 is SQIVND (reference sequence). With V trimmed by 6 bases and J by 4 bases, 8 bases remained unmatched. CDR3 nucleotide sequence: TGTGCCAGTAGCCTGACAGGGCTCGTAGAGACCCAGTACTTC. It yields the protein CASSLTGLVETQYF. The variable domain in full, completed from reference TRBV19 and TRBJ2-5, reads DGGITQSPKYLFRKEGQNVTLSCEQNLNHDAMYWYRQDPGQGLRLIYYSQIVNDFQKGDIAEGYSVSREKKESFPLTVTSAQKNPTAFYLCASSLTGLVETQYFGPGTRLLVL.

This clonotype was counted at least ten times. The V gene is TRBV18, the J gene TRBJ2-7; weak D call: TRBD1 (6 bases). CDR3 length equals 17 residues. With 2 bases removed from V and 7 bases from J, the gap between germline ends came to 24 bases. Germline CDR1 is KGHSH and CDR2 is LQKENI. CDR3 DNA: TGTGCCAGCTCACCATCTCTCGGCAGGGGACGATCGGGTGAGCAGTACGTC. As protein: CASSPSLGRGRSGEQYV.

This clonotype appeared many times. J is TRBJ2-5 and V is TRBV19; D ambiguous. The germline V gene encodes CDR1 LNHDA and CDR2 SQIVND (reference sequence). The CDR3 covers 12 residues. Deletions cut 5 bases from V and 7 bases from J, with 11 bases between. CDR3 in DNA: TGTGCCAGTAGTTCTCTGAGTGGGACCCAGTACTTC. Translated, it gives CASSSLSGTQYF.

The table lists this clonotype with many counts. The CDR3 DNA reads TGTGCCAGCAGGAGGCTGGAGAACACTGAAGCTTTCTTT. Amino acids: CASRRLENTEAFF. This rearrangement joins TRBV5-6 to TRBJ1-1; D is ambiguous. The CDR3 has 13 residues. Deletions cut 5 bases from V and 1 base from J, with 9 bases between. Germline V gene lookup returns CDR1 SGHDT and CDR2 YYEEEE.

This clonotype was seen many times. The J gene is TRBJ2-3, the V gene TRBV5-1; the match to TRBD1 covers 9 bases. The CDR3 is 14 residues long. Germline V gives CDR1 SGHRS, CDR2 YFSETQ. The V gene end was trimmed by 3 bases and the J gene end by 6 bases; junction bases not matched to a gene: 5. CDR3 nucleotides: TGCGCCAGCAGCTCCCGACAGGGGGTGGATACGCAGTATTTT. Protein sequence: CASSSRQGVDTQYF.

This clonotype was seen many times. This rearrangement joins TRBV7-2 to TRBJ2-7; possibly TRBD1 or TRBD2 for D (6 bases each). The germline CDR1 and CDR2 sequences are SGHTA and FQGNSA. V lost 1 base and J lost 3, with 13 bases in between. This CDR3 contains 15 residues. CDR3 protein: CASSLGRGAGYEQYV. The CDR3 region has the DNA TGTGCCAGCAGCTTAGGGAGGGGGGCCGGCTACGAGCAGTACGTC.

This clonotype appeared many times. The V and J genes are TRBV10-3 and TRBJ2-1, with D possibly being TRBD2 (5 bases). The germline CDR1 and CDR2 sequences are ENHRY and SYGVKD. V lost 4 bases and J 1 base, leaving 11 bases between the germline ends. The CDR3 spans 15 residues. The CDR3, as DNA: TGTGCCATCAGTGTGGAGGCATCTTCCTACAATGAGCAGTTCTTC. It translates to CAISVEASSYNEQFF.

Many counts were recorded for this clonotype. CDR3 sequence: CASSVRPQGGQETQYF. The DNA for the CDR3 is TGTGCCAGCAGCGTACGACCACAGGGGGGCCAAGAGACCCAGTACTTC. The J gene is TRBJ2-5, the V gene TRBV9; 8 nucleotides match TRBD1. Losses at the gene ends were 1 base for V and 1 base for J; bases not matched to a gene: 6. Germline V gene lookup returns CDR1 SGDLS and CDR2 YYNGEE. The CDR3 runs to 16 residues.

A note on this clonotype: Just one base apart from a much larger clone, this may be a read error. V gene TRBV6-1 combines with J gene TRBJ1-6; the match to TRBD1 covers 8 bases. This CDR3 has 17 residues. Germline values: CDR1 MNHNS, CDR2 SASEGT. DNA for the CDR3: TGTGCCAGCAGTCCGGCCCTCGACAGGGGCTATTATTCACACCTCCACTTT. Translation gives CASSPALDRGYYSHLHF.

This clonotype was counted at least ten times. This chain's CDR3 is CATSDPSSYGYTF. In DNA form, the CDR3 reads TGTGCCACCAGTGACCCGTCAAGCTATGGCTACACCTTC. The V and J genes are TRBV24-1 and TRBJ1-2; unclear D gene. Per the germline V gene, CDR1 is KGHDR and CDR2 is SFDVKD. V gave up 4 bases and J gave up 4 bases, with 9 bases separating them. The CDR3 is 13 amino acids.

Concerning this clonotype: The junction and the germline gene differ at one end; a read error may be behind it. The V and J genes are TRBV3-1 and TRBJ2-3, with a weak D call TRBD2 (6 bases). The germline CDR1 and CDR2 sequences are LGHDT and YNNKEL (reference sequence). The CDR3 runs to 17 residues. CDR3 in amino acids: CASCQDPAGRPTNTQYF. The CDR3 DNA reads as TGTGCCAGCTGCCAAGACCCGGCGGGGAGACCAACTAATACGCAGTATTTT.

Many counts were recorded for this clonotype. The rearrangement links TRBV7-2 to TRBJ2-5; the D gene is possibly TRBD1 (5 bases). The CDR3 is 13 amino acids. V was cut by 3 bases and J by 6 bases, with 11 bases left in between. Germline CDR1 is SGHTA and CDR2 is FQGNSA. The CDR3 sequence: CASSLGQGQTQYF. Here the CDR3 DNA reads TGTGCCAGCAGCTTGGGGCAGGGCCAGACCCAGTACTTC.